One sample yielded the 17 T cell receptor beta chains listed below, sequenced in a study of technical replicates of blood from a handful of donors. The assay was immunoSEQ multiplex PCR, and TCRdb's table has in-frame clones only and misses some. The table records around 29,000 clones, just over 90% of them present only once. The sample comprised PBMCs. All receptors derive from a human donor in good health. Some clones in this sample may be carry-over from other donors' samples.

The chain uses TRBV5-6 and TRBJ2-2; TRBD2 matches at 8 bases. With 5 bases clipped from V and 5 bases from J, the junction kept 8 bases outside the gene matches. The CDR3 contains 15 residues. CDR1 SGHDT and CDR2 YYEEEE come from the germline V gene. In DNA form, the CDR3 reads TGTGCCAGCAGGCCGGGACTAGTGAGTACCGGGGAGCTGTTTTTT. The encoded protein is CASRPGLVSTGELFF. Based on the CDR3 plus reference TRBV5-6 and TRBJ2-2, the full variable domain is DAGVTQSPTHLIKTRGQQVTLRCSPKSGHDTVSWYQQALGQGPQFIFQYYEEEERQRGNFPDRFSGHQFPNYSSELNVNALLLGDSALYLCASRPGLVSTGELFFGEGSRLTVL.

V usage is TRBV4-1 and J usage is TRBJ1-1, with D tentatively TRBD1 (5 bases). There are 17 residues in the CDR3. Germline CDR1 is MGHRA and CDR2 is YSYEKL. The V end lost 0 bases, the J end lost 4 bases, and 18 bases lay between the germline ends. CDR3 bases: TGCGCCAGCAGCCAAGAGGCCAGTTGGCAGGGCGGCACTGAAGCTTTCTTT. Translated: CASSQEASWQGGTEAFF.

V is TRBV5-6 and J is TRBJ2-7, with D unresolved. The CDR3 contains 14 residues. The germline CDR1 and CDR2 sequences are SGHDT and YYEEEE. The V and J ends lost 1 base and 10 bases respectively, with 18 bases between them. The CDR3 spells CASSLLATNLEQYF. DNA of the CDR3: TGTGCCAGCAGCTTGTTGGCAACCAATCTAGAACAGTACTTC.

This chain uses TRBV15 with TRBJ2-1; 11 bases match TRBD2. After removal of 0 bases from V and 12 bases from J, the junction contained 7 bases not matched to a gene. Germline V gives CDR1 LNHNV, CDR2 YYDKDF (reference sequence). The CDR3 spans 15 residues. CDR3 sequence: CATSRDQLAGATQFF. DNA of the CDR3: TGTGCCACCAGCAGAGATCAACTAGCGGGAGCCACGCAGTTCTTC. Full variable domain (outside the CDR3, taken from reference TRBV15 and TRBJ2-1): DAMVIQNPRYQVTQFGKPVTLSCSQTLNHNVMYWYQQKSSQAPKLLFHYYDKDFNNEADTPDNFQSRRPNTSFCFLDIRSPGLGDTAMYLCATSRDQLAGATQFFGPGTRLTVL.

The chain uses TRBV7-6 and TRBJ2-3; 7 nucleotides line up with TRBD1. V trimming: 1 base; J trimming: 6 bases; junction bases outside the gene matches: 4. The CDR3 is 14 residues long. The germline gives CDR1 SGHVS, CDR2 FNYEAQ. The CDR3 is CASSLEQGWDTQYF. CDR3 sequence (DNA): TGTGCCAGCAGCTTAGAACAGGGGTGGGATACGCAGTATTTT.

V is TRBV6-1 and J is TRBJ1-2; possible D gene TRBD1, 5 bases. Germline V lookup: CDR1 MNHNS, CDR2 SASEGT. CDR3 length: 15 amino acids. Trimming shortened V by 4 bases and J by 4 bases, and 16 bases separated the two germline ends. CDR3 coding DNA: TGTGCCAGCAGTGCGTGGACACCGCGAGGCTATGGCTACACCTTC. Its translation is CASSAWTPRGYGYTF.

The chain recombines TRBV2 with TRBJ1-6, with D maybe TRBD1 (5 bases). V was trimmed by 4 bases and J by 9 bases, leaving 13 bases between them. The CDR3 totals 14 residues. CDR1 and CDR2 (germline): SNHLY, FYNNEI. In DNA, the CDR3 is TGTGCCAGCAGTGCGCGGGAAAGGGGTTCACCCCTCCACTTT. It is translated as CASSARERGSPLHF.

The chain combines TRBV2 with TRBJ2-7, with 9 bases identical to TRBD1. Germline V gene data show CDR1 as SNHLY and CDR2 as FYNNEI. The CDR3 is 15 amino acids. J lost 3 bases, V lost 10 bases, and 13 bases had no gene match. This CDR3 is CAIPTRTGADYEQYF. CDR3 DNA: TGTGCCATCCCCACACGGACAGGGGCCGACTACGAGCAGTACTTC.

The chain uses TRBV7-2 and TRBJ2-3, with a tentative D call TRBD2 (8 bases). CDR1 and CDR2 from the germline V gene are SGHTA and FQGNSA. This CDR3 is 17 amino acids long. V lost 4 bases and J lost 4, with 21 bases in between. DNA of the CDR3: TGTGCCAGCAGCTCTTCCTCGGGAGGGGGCGACGCAGATACGCAGTATTTT. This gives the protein CASSSSSGGGDADTQYF.

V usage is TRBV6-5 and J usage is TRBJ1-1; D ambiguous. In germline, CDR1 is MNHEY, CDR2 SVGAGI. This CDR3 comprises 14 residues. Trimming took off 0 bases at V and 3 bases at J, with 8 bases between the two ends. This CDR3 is CASSYSEKYTEAFF. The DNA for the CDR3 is TGTGCCAGCAGTTACTCGGAGAAATACACTGAAGCTTTCTTT.

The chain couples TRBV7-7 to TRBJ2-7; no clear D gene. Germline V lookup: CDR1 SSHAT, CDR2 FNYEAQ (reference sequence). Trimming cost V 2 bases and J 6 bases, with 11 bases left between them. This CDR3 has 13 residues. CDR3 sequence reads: CASSLSTETEQYF. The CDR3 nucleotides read TGTGCCAGCAGCTTAAGTACAGAAACCGAGCAGTACTTC.

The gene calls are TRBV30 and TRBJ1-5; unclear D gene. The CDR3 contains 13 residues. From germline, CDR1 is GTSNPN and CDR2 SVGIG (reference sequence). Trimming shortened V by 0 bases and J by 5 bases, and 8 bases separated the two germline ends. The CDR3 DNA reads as TGTGCCTGGAGTGTACGAGGGCATCAGCCCCAGCATTTT. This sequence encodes CAWSVRGHQPQHF.

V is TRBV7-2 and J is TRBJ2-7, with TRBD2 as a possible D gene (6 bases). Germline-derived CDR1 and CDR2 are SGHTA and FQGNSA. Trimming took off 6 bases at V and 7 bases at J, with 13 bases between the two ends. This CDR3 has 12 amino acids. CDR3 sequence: CASSRVAEEQYF. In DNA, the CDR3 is TGTGCCAGCAGTCGGGTAGCGGAAGAGCAGTACTTC.

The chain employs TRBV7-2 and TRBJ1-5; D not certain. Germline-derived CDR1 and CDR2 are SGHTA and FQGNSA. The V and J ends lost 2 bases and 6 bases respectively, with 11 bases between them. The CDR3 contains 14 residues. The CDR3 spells CASSLSDPSQPQHF. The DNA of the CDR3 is TGTGCCAGCAGCTTAAGCGACCCGAGTCAGCCCCAGCATTTT.

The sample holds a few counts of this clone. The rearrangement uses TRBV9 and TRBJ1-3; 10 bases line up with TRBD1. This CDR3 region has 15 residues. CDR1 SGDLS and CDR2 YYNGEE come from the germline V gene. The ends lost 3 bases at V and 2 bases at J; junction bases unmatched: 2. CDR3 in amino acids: CASSAGQGAGNTIYF. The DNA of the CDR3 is TGTGCCAGCAGCGCCGGACAGGGGGCTGGAAACACCATATATTTT.

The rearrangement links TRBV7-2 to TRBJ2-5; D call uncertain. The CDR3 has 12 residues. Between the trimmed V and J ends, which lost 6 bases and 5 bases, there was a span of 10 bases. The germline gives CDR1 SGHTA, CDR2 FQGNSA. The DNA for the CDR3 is TGTGCCAGCAGTCAATACTCGGAGACCCAGTACTTC. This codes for CASSQYSETQYF. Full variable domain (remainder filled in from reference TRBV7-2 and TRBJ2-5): GAGVSQSPSNKVTEKGKDVELRCDPISGHTALYWYRQSLGQGLEFLIYFQGNSAPDKSGLPSDRFSAERTGGSVSTLTIQRTQQEDSAVYLCASSQYSETQYFGPGTRLLVL.

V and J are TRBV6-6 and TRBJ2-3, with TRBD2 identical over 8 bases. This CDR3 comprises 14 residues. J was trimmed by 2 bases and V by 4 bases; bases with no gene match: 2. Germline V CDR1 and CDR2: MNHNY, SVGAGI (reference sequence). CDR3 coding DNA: TGTGCCAGCAGTTGGCGGGAGGCCACAGATACGCAGTATTTT. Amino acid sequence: CASSWREATDTQYF.